The 4 T cell receptor beta chains below were found in one sample sequenced in a study of preoperative IRX-2 immunotherapy in early breast cancer (dated by TCRdb to the late 2010s). The library was built by means of the immunoSEQ multiplex PCR assay. The clones in this table, taken by TCRdb from immuneACCESS, are in-frame only. Not every clone is retained; where verified, under half of the shortfall comes from an unresolved V gene, and the cause of the rest is unknown. This sample comprises roughly 57,000 clones, approximately 95% of them detected only once. Of the sample, around 1.5% falls within the top ten clones. The treatment or condition label on this specimen signifies: preoperative locoregional IRX-2 cytokine immunotherapy. The sample was acquired from a patient treated with IRX-2 immunotherapy. These receptors came from a human donor with breast cancer.

This chain joins TRBV5-1 and TRBJ1-2; 7 bases map to TRBD1. Per the germline V gene, CDR1 is SGHRS and CDR2 is YFSETQ. Trimming took 2 bases from V and 2 from J; bases not matched to a gene: 9. CDR3 length: 16 residues. CDR3 bases: TGCGCCAGCAGCTTTCTTCCGGACAGGTACAACTATGGCTACACCTTC. Protein: CASSFLPDRYNYGYTF.

V is TRBV19 and J is TRBJ2-3; TRBD2 matches 7 bases. Germline CDR1 LNHDA, CDR2 SQIVND (reference sequence). The CDR3 is made up of 15 amino acids. The V segment lost 3 bases and the J segment 4 bases; nucleotides outside the gene matches: 7. The CDR3 is CASSIRRGSADTQYF. Written as DNA, the CDR3 is TGTGCCAGTAGTATCCGTCGCGGGAGCGCAGATACGCAGTATTTT.

This clone has only one observation. This chain connects TRBV2 to TRBJ2-5; no reliable D call. CDR3 length equals 13 residues. Trimming shortened V by 6 bases and J by 2 bases, and 10 bases separated the two germline ends. Germline loops: CDR1 SNHLY, CDR2 FYNNEI. The CDR3 bases are TGTGCCAGCAGCCTCTTGGGACAAGAGACCCAGTACTTC. Translation: CASSLLGQETQYF.

The genes are TRBV5-5 and TRBJ2-5; D remains unclear. Germline-derived CDR1 and CDR2 are SGHKS and YYEKEE (reference sequence). The CDR3 loop spans 14 amino acids. V was pared by 0 bases and J by 7 bases, with 13 bases between. The CDR3 nucleotides are TGTGCCAGCAGCTTGGGGCAGATTCTATGGACCCAGTACTTC. This encodes CASSLGQILWTQYF. Based on the CDR3 plus reference TRBV5-5 and TRBJ2-5, the full variable domain is DAGVTQSPTHLIKTRGQQVTLRCSPISGHKSVSWYQQVLGQGPQFIFQYYEKEERGRGNFPDRFSARQFPNYSSELNVNALLLGDSALYLCASSLGQILWTQYFGPGTRLLVL.